The 25 T cell receptor beta chains given below trace back to one sample, sequenced in a study of cytomegalovirus exposure and HLA in healthy donors. Vbeta (60) and Jbeta (13) primers were used in the PCR. Repertoires were generated with immunoSEQ multiplex PCR, while TCRdb's copy carries only in-frame clones and drops some. The sample comprises a few hundred thousand clones, approximately 80% of which are singletons, and 2.9% rests with the top ten. The sequenced material came from PBMCs. The receptor set was obtained from a man aged 25 to 40 in good health and CMV-seronegative.

This clone has only one observation. The chain combines TRBV7-9 with TRBJ2-5; 11 nucleotides align to TRBD1. Germline V lookup: CDR1 SEHNR, CDR2 FQNEAQ (reference sequence). The CDR3 length is 19 residues. V was clipped by 5 bases and J by 5 bases; unmatched bases: 19. The CDR3 DNA is TGTGCCAGCAGCGGCACCAGATGGGGCGGACAGGGGGCGGGGGAGACCCAGTACTTC. Protein product: CASSGTRWGGQGAGETQYF.

CDR3 bases: TGTGCCAGCAGCACCGAGGCCAGCACAGATACGCAGTATTTT. This translates into CASSTEASTDTQYF. The V and J genes are TRBV5-4 and TRBJ2-3, with no clear D. Germline loops: CDR1 SGHNT, CDR2 YYREEE (reference sequence). With 4 bases removed from V and 0 bases from J, the gap between germline ends came to 9 bases. This CDR3 is 14 amino acids long.

This sequence joins TRBV6-1 and TRBJ1-2; no clear D gene. Trimming pared 7 bases from V and 8 bases from J, leaving 11 bases between. Looked up from germline, CDR1 is MNHNS and CDR2 is SASEGT. The CDR3 extends over 11 amino acids. The CDR3 region is CASNIARGYTF. DNA for the CDR3: TGTGCCAGCAACATAGCCCGGGGCTACACCTTC.

V usage is TRBV6-6 and J usage is TRBJ2-7, with a tentative D call TRBD2 (7 bases). Germline V lookup: CDR1 MNHNY, CDR2 SVGAGI (reference sequence). Trimming stripped 7 bases from V and 0 bases from J, with 16 bases between. This CDR3 is built from 15 residues. CDR3 coding DNA: TGTGCCAGCACTGGCGGGGGCCAGACCTCCTACGAGCAGTACTTC. This codes for CASTGGGQTSYEQYF.

This clone was seen once. The sample has other DNA sequences that encode this CDR3 too. This chain connects TRBV4-1 to TRBJ1-6; no definite D call. CDR3 length: 14 residues. Germline V gene data show CDR1 as MGHRA and CDR2 as YSYEKL. V gave up 0 bases and J gave up 9 bases, with 9 bases separating them. CDR3 nucleotide sequence: TGCGCCAGCAGCCAAGATGGCCGCGGTTCACCCCTCCACTTT. Translated: CASSQDGRGSPLHF.

The chain has TRBV7-9 and TRBJ1-2; no definite D call. In germline, CDR1 is SEHNR, CDR2 FQNEAQ (reference sequence). The CDR3 runs 11 residues. V was shortened by 5 bases and J by 8 bases, with 9 bases between the two germline ends. The CDR3 here is CASSPSRGYTF. In DNA form, the CDR3 reads TGTGCCAGCAGCCCGTCTCGGGGCTACACCTTC.

V gene TRBV2 combines with J gene TRBJ1-1; D possibly corresponds to TRBD1 (6 bases). Germline values: CDR1 SNHLY, CDR2 FYNNEI. V was clipped by 5 bases and J by 5 bases, with 9 bases between them. There are 12 residues in the CDR3. CDR3 residues: CASSRTGTEAFF. CDR3 nucleotides: TGTGCCAGCAGTAGAACAGGGACTGAAGCTTTCTTT.

This clone appeared once. V is TRBV4-1 and J is TRBJ1-4; D is ambiguous. Germline V lookup: CDR1 MGHRA, CDR2 YSYEKL. V lost 1 base and J lost 0, with 21 bases in between. The CDR3 contains 20 residues. The DNA for the CDR3 is TGCGCCAGCAGCCAAGGATCCCCCTCGGAGGGAGATGCAACTAATGAAAAACTGTTTTTT. The encoded protein is CASSQGSPSEGDATNEKLFF.

This chain uses TRBV7-8 with TRBJ2-7, with TRBD2 identical over 9 bases. The V gene end was trimmed by 1 base and the J gene end by 4 bases; junction bases not matched to a gene: 5. Germline V gene data show CDR1 as SGHVS and CDR2 as FQNEAQ. The CDR3 has 15 amino acids. This CDR3 reads CASSLVLAGSYEQYF. The CDR3 DNA is TGTGCCAGCAGCTTAGTGCTAGCGGGGTCTTACGAGCAGTACTTC.

The chain links TRBV6-5 to TRBJ1-6; D is undetermined. Deletions cut 10 bases from V and 6 bases from J, with 16 bases between. The germline V gene encodes CDR1 MNHEY and CDR2 SVGAGI. The CDR3 is 14 amino acids. DNA of the CDR3: TGTGCCACCAAGGGAATCGGGGTTAATTCACCCCTCCACTTT. Translated, it gives CATKGIGVNSPLHF.

This clone was counted only a few times. The J gene is TRBJ1-6, the V gene TRBV5-1; TRBD1 might be the D (6 bases). V was clipped by 0 bases and J by 7 bases, with 8 bases between them. This CDR3 is 14 amino acids long. Germline CDR1 and CDR2: SGHRS and YFSETQ. The CDR3 here is CASSLGQENSPLHF. Here the CDR3 DNA reads TGCGCCAGCAGCTTGGGACAGGAGAATTCACCCCTCCACTTT.

The J gene is TRBJ2-5, the V gene TRBV7-9; TRBD1 aligns across 7 bases. This CDR3 comprises 14 residues. After removal of 4 bases from V and 0 bases from J, the junction contained 2 bases not matched to a gene. Germline lookup yields CDR1 SEHNR and CDR2 FQNEAQ (reference sequence). This CDR3 reads CASSSDRDQETQYF. In DNA, the CDR3 is TGTGCCAGCAGCTCCGACAGGGACCAAGAGACCCAGTACTTC.

V usage is TRBV11-2 and J usage is TRBJ2-3; possible D gene TRBD1, 6 bases. V gave up 1 base and J gave up 2 bases, with 10 bases separating them. The V gene's germline CDR1 is SGHAT and CDR2 FQNNGV. The CDR3 has 15 residues. CDR3 DNA: TGTGCCAGCAGCTTAGTTACAGGGACCACAGATACGCAGTATTTT. Residues: CASSLVTGTTDTQYF.

The chain combines TRBV5-4 with TRBJ2-5; 10 bases are a match to TRBD2. Germline-derived CDR1 and CDR2 are SGHNT and YYREEE (reference sequence). J lost 2 bases, V lost 0 bases, and 4 bases had no gene match. The CDR3 contains 16 residues. The DNA of the CDR3 is TGTGCCAGCAGCTTGGATCCTAGCGGGAGACAAGAGACCCAGTACTTC. Translation: CASSLDPSGRQETQYF. Using reference TRBV5-4 and TRBJ2-5 for the parts outside the CDR3, the full variable domain is ETGVTQSPTHLIKTRGQQVTLRCSSQSGHNTVSWYQQALGQGPQFIFQYYREEENGRGNFPPRFSGLQFPNYSSELNVNALELDDSALYLCASSLDPSGRQETQYFGPGTRLLVL.

The chain uses TRBV6-5 and TRBJ1-2; tentatively, D is TRBD1 (6 bases). Trimming pared 7 bases from V and 6 bases from J, leaving 18 bases between. This CDR3 is built from 14 residues. CDR1 and CDR2 from the germline V gene are MNHEY and SVGAGI. The CDR3 is CASTPFEGHHGYTF. CDR3 sequence (DNA): TGTGCCAGCACCCCGTTCGAGGGACACCATGGCTACACCTTC.

This clone was detected only once. This chain connects TRBV28 to TRBJ1-2; 7 bases match TRBD1. V shed 6 bases and J 6 bases; nucleotides not matched to a gene: 7. The CDR3 loop spans 13 amino acids. Germline lookup yields CDR1 MDHEN and CDR2 SYDVKM. CDR3 region: CASRPDRVDGYTF. CDR3 nucleotides: TGTGCCAGCAGACCAGACAGGGTTGATGGCTACACCTTC.

This rearrangement joins TRBV7-9 to TRBJ1-2; 9 bases match TRBD1. Germline V CDR1 and CDR2: SEHNR, FQNEAQ (reference sequence). This CDR3 is 15 amino acids long. J was trimmed by 5 bases and V by 3 bases; bases with no gene match: 7. In DNA form, the CDR3 reads TGTGCCAGCAGCTTTGGCACAGGGGGCCAGTATGGCTACACCTTC. This gives the protein CASSFGTGGQYGYTF.

In this sample, this clone turned up a few times. The J gene is TRBJ1-6, the V gene TRBV4-2; D not resolved. Germline CDR1 and CDR2: LGHNA and YNFKEQ. V dropped 0 bases and J dropped 10 bases, with 16 bases sitting between them. The CDR3 runs 16 residues. The CDR3 loop reads CASSQDAGMTLSPLHF. The DNA for the CDR3 is TGTGCCAGCAGCCAAGATGCGGGGATGACATTGTCACCCCTCCACTTT.

The chain combines TRBV7-2 with TRBJ1-5, with D possibly being TRBD1 (6 bases). Trimming cost V 4 bases and J 6 bases, with 10 bases left between them. There are 13 residues in the CDR3. The germline CDR1 and CDR2 sequences are SGHTA and FQGNSA. The CDR3 region is CASSSGVSQPQHF. CDR3 bases: TGTGCCAGCAGCTCAGGGGTAAGTCAGCCCCAGCATTTT.

This rearrangement joins TRBV29-1 to TRBJ2-2, with 8 bases identical to TRBD2. V shed 4 bases, J shed 5 bases, and the junction held 9 bases outside the gene matches. Germline-derived CDR1 and CDR2 are SQVTM and ANQGSEA. CDR3 length: 15 amino acids. CDR3 sequence (DNA): TGCAGCGTTGTCGCGGGGGGTCGCAAGACCGGGGAGCTGTTTTTT. Its translation is CSVVAGGRKTGELFF.

The chain joins TRBV5-6 to TRBJ1-2; TRBD1 matches 7 bases. Germline trimming cut 0 bases from V and 3 bases from J; bases unmatched to any gene: 2. Germline values: CDR1 SGHDT, CDR2 YYEEEE. There are 14 residues in the CDR3. In DNA form, the CDR3 reads TGTGCCAGCAGCTTGGATCAGGGGGACTATGGCTACACCTTC. Translated: CASSLDQGDYGYTF.

The chain is built from TRBV18 and TRBJ2-7; no definite D call. There are 16 residues in the CDR3. Germline V lookup: CDR1 KGHSH, CDR2 LQKENI. The V gene lost 3 bases and the J gene lost 5 bases, with 20 bases spanning the gap. The CDR3, as DNA: TGTGCCAGCTCACCGAACAGACCGGCGTCTCTCCACGAGCAGTACTTC. It is translated as CASSPNRPASLHEQYF.

The chain uses TRBV9 and TRBJ2-7, with D possibly matching TRBD1 (6 bases). Germline V gives CDR1 SGDLS, CDR2 YYNGEE. The CDR3 is made up of 14 amino acids. V was shortened by 0 bases and J by 3 bases, with 10 bases between the two germline ends. The CDR3 protein is CASSVGGGDYEQYF. The CDR3 DNA reads TGTGCCAGCAGCGTAGGAGGGGGTGACTACGAGCAGTACTTC. The complete variable domain, with remaining parts taken from reference TRBV9 and TRBJ2-7, reads DSGVTQTPKHLITATGQRVTLRCSPRSGDLSVYWYQQSLDQGLQFLIQYYNGEERAKGNILERFSAQQFPDLHSELNLSSLELGDSALYFCASSVGGGDYEQYFGPGTRLTVT.

This chain joins TRBV9 and TRBJ2-2; 11 bases fit TRBD2. The length of the CDR3 is 16 residues. Germline trimming cut 4 bases from V and 3 bases from J; bases unmatched to any gene: 5. Germline-derived CDR1 and CDR2 are SGDLS and YYNGEE. CDR3 sequence: CASSFRLAGYTGELFF. In DNA, the CDR3 is TGTGCCAGCAGCTTCAGACTAGCGGGGTACACCGGGGAGCTGTTTTTT.

A single count supports this clone. The J gene is TRBJ2-3, the V gene TRBV7-9; 7 positions match TRBD1. Germline assignment: CDR1 SEHNR and CDR2 FQNEAQ (reference sequence). Unmatched junction bases numbered 5, after V lost 4 bases and J lost 4 bases. The length of the CDR3 is 14 residues. This chain's CDR3 is CASSSTGVADTQYF. The DNA for the CDR3 is TGTGCCAGCAGCTCAACAGGGGTGGCAGATACGCAGTATTTT.